These 30 T cell receptor beta chains were all obtained from the same sample, sequenced in a study of T-cell reconstitution after alpha-beta-depleted transplantation in children. During its preparation, the TCRbeta library received unique molecular identifiers. Each CDR3 protein gets one entry after TCRdb re-called the PCR reads with MiXCR. The sample includes 250,000 to 400,000 distinct CDR3 sequences, roughly 21% of them seen just once. Material: PBMCs, mostly from graft donor cells, obtained 180 days after TCRalphabeta/CD19-depleted stem cell transplant. These receptors all stem from a male patient under 18 who had a stem cell transplant for acute lymphoblastic leukemia, so the T cells may come from the graft donor.

The genes are TRBV20-1 and TRBJ2-7; D may be TRBD1 (6 bases). CDR1 and CDR2 (germline): DFQATT, SNEGSKA (reference sequence). There are 14 residues in the CDR3. The CDR3 loop reads CSVHDRKSSYEQYF. Written as DNA, the CDR3 is TGCAGCGTTCATGACAGGAAGAGCTCCTACGAGCAGTACTTC.

V gene TRBV11-2 combines with J gene TRBJ2-2; D not resolved. Deletions cut 1 base from V and 12 bases from J, with 12 bases between. This CDR3 is 13 amino acids long. Per the germline V gene, CDR1 is SGHAT and CDR2 is FQNNGV. In DNA, the CDR3 is TGTGCCAGCAGCTTAGTCGCGCGTGTGAAGCTGTTTTTT. Its protein product is CASSLVARVKLFF. Full variable domain (outside the CDR3, taken from reference TRBV11-2 and TRBJ2-2): EAGVAQSPRYKIIEKRQSVAFWCNPISGHATLYWYQQILGQGPKLLIQFQNNGVVDDSQLPKDRFSAERLKGVDSTLKIQPAKLEDSAVYLCASSLVARVKLFFGEGSRLTVL.

The chain has TRBV21-1 and TRBJ1-5; no DNA check was done on the table's D call, TRBD1. TRBV21-1 constitutes a pseudogene. The CDR3 sequence is 14 residues long. CDR3 region: CASSSSRGNQPQHF. Written as DNA, the CDR3 is TGTGCCAGCAGCAGTTCCAGGGGAAATCAGCCCCAGCATTTT.

J is TRBJ2-7 and V is TRBV27; 8 nucleotides agree with TRBD2. J was trimmed by 6 bases and V by 2 bases; bases with no gene match: 9. Germline V gene lookup returns CDR1 MNHEY and CDR2 SMNVEV (reference sequence). This CDR3 has 15 residues. The CDR3 sequence is CASSLISLAGREQYF. Written as DNA, the CDR3 is TGTGCCAGCAGTTTAATATCGCTAGCGGGCCGCGAGCAGTACTTC.

There are a few counts of this clonotype. The chain employs TRBV12-3 or TRBV12-4 and TRBJ1-1; unclear D gene. The V end was cut by 6 bases, the J end by 1 base, with 9 bases between. The CDR3 is 13 amino acids. The CDR3 nucleotides read TGTGCCAGCAGATGGACGCAGAACACTGAAGCTTTCTTT. Its protein product is CASRWTQNTEAFF.

This clonotype occurred a few times. The rearrangement joins TRBV29-1 to TRBJ2-3, with TRBD2 matching over 10 bases. Germline loops: CDR1 SQVTM, CDR2 ANQGSEA. V trimming: 3 bases; J trimming: 0 bases; junction bases outside the gene matches: 15. The length of the CDR3 is 19 residues. The CDR3 sequence is CSVELGLAGAEGSTDTQYF. Here the CDR3 DNA reads TGCAGCGTTGAGCTCGGGCTAGCGGGAGCCGAGGGAAGCACAGATACGCAGTATTTT.

This clonotype was counted between two and nine times. This sequence joins TRBV3-1 and TRBJ2-5; TRBD1 might be the D (5 bases). This CDR3 comprises 16 residues. Per germline, CDR1 LGHDT and CDR2 YNNKEL (reference sequence). V was pared by 0 bases and J by 5 bases, with 16 bases between. CDR3: CASSQEGVTKEETQYF. CDR3 sequence (DNA): TGTGCCAGCAGCCAAGAAGGGGTCACGAAAGAGGAGACCCAGTACTTC.

The chain joins TRBV30 to TRBJ2-2; D is possibly TRBD1 or TRBD2 (5 bases each). Trimming took off 3 bases at V and 6 bases at J, with 8 bases between the two ends. CDR1 and CDR2 from the germline V gene are GTSNPN and SVGIG (reference sequence). The CDR3 runs 12 residues. This CDR3 reads CAWRLGPGELFF. CDR3 nucleotide sequence: TGTGCCTGGAGGTTGGGACCCGGGGAGCTGTTTTTT.

The V gene is TRBV5-1, the J gene TRBJ2-6, with D tentatively TRBD1 or TRBD2 (5 bases each). The germline V gene has CDR1 SGHRS and CDR2 YFSETQ. Trimming cost V 2 bases and J 0 bases, with 12 bases left between them. This CDR3 contains 17 residues. CDR3 coding DNA: TGCGCCAGCAGCTTCACGGGACGGAGCTCTGGGGCCAACGTCCTGACTTTC. Protein: CASSFTGRSSGANVLTF.

This clonotype came up a few times. The V and J genes are TRBV5-1 and TRBJ2-1; 7 positions match TRBD1. With 1 base clipped from V and 6 bases from J, the junction kept 4 bases outside the gene matches. CDR3 length: 14 amino acids. Looked up from germline, CDR1 is SGHRS and CDR2 is YFSETQ. CDR3 coding DNA: TGCGCCAGCAGCTTGAGACAGGGACGCAATGAGCAGTTCTTC. It codes for CASSLRQGRNEQFF.

This clonotype occurred a few times. The V and J genes are TRBV12-3 or TRBV12-4 and TRBJ1-2, with D uncertain. Trimming took 4 bases from V and 8 from J, leaving 5 bases between them. This CDR3 has 10 residues. The CDR3, as DNA: TGTGCCAGCAGTTCTAAGGGCTACACCTTC. The encoded protein is CASSSKGYTF.

V gene TRBV10-3 combines with J gene TRBJ2-1; TRBD2 aligns across 12 bases. Germline CDR1 reads ENHRY; CDR2 reads SYGVKD. V shed 6 bases and J 0 bases; nucleotides not matched to a gene: 12. This CDR3 is built from 19 residues. Written as DNA, the CDR3 is TGTGCCATCAGCCGGGTGGCTAGCGGGAGGGGGAGCTCCTACAATGAGCAGTTCTTC. Its protein product is CAISRVASGRGSSYNEQFF.

The chain uses TRBV29-1 and TRBJ1-3, with D uncertain. The CDR3 spans 13 residues. Germline lookup yields CDR1 SQVTM and CDR2 ANQGSEA. V lost 7 bases to trimming and J lost 9 bases, with 19 bases between them. This CDR3 is CSAQRWVRGTIYF. In DNA, the CDR3 is TGCAGCGCCCAGAGGTGGGTGCGTGGCACCATATATTTT. Full variable domain (outside the CDR3, taken from reference TRBV29-1 and TRBJ1-3): SAVISQKPSRDICQRGTSLTIQCQVDSQVTMMFWYRQQPGQSLTLIATANQGSEATYESGFVIDKFPISRPNLTFSTLTVSNMSPEDSSIYLCSAQRWVRGTIYFGEGSWLTVV.

The chain recombines TRBV5-5 with TRBJ2-1, with D perhaps TRBD1 or TRBD2 (6 bases each). The ends were cut back, 1 base at V and 1 base at J, with 9 bases in the middle. This CDR3 comprises 15 residues. Germline loops: CDR1 SGHKS, CDR2 YYEKEE (reference sequence). The CDR3 region is CASSLRGVSYNEQFF. The CDR3 DNA is TGTGCCAGCAGCTTGAGGGGGGTGTCCTACAATGAGCAGTTCTTC.

A few counts support this clonotype. This chain links TRBV27 with TRBJ2-6; 11 nucleotides agree with TRBD1. Germline V gene lookup returns CDR1 MNHEY and CDR2 SMNVEV (reference sequence). The J segment lost 4 bases and the V segment lost 3 bases, leaving 8 bases of the junction unmatched. The CDR3 extends over 18 amino acids. CDR3 protein: CASSFPGQGARGANVLTF. The DNA for the CDR3 is TGTGCCAGCAGTTTCCCCGGACAGGGGGCCAGGGGGGCCAACGTCCTGACTTTC. Complete variable domain (other parts from reference TRBV27 and TRBJ2-6): EAQVTQNPRYLITVTGKKLTVTCSQNMNHEYMSWYRQDPGLGLRQIYYSMNVEVTDKGDVPEGYKVSRKEKRNFPLILESPSPNQTSLYFCASSFPGQGARGANVLTFGAGSRLTVL.

This clonotype was seen a few times. The chain combines TRBV9 with TRBJ2-7, with D possibly TRBD2 on 6 matching bases. This CDR3 spans 15 amino acids. V was shortened by 0 bases and J by 3 bases, with 13 bases between the two germline ends. From germline, CDR1 is SGDLS and CDR2 YYNGEE. The CDR3 nucleotides read TGTGCCAGCAGCGTAGGCGGGAAAGGGATCTACGAGCAGTACTTC. Amino acids: CASSVGGKGIYEQYF.

V gene TRBV20-1 combines with J gene TRBJ2-1, with TRBD2 matching 12 bases. CDR3 length: 16 amino acids. The V gene end was trimmed by 6 bases and the J gene end by 3 bases; junction bases not matched to a gene: 9. Germline CDR1 DFQATT, CDR2 SNEGSKA (reference sequence). The CDR3 DNA reads as TGCAGTGCGACTAGCGGGAGTCTTGTTGGCTACAATGAGCAGTTCTTC. It translates to CSATSGSLVGYNEQFF.

The chain has TRBV5-1 and TRBJ2-7; TRBD2 agrees at 9 bases. The CDR3 is made up of 17 amino acids. Per germline, CDR1 SGHRS and CDR2 YFSETQ. V lost 0 bases to trimming and J lost 3 bases; unmatched junction nucleotides: 10. The CDR3 loop reads CASSLVIAGVMGYEQYF. The CDR3 DNA is TGCGCCAGCAGCTTGGTAATAGCGGGAGTAATGGGCTACGAGCAGTACTTC.

This clonotype appeared a few times. The V and J genes are TRBV5-1 and TRBJ2-1; 7 nucleotides line up with TRBD2. Looked up from germline, CDR1 is SGHRS and CDR2 is YFSETQ. This CDR3 is 13 amino acids long. V gave up 5 bases and J gave up 6 bases; unmatched junction bases: 5. The CDR3 sequence is CASRSLAANEQFF. The DNA of the CDR3 is TGCGCCAGCAGATCTCTAGCGGCCAATGAGCAGTTCTTC.

This rearrangement joins TRBV7-3 to TRBJ2-5; D uncertain. Between the trimmed V and J ends, which lost 5 bases and 2 bases, there was a span of 6 bases. The CDR3 is 12 amino acids. Germline CDR1 is SGHTA and CDR2 is FQGTGA. The CDR3 spells CASSGEQETQYF. Here the CDR3 DNA reads TGTGCCAGCAGCGGCGAACAAGAGACCCAGTACTTC.

This clonotype has a handful of counts. V is TRBV15 and J is TRBJ2-7, with TRBD1 matching over 9 bases. Germline V gives CDR1 LNHNV, CDR2 YYDKDF (reference sequence). The CDR3 sequence is 15 residues long. Trimming at V came to 5 bases and at J to 1 base, leaving 6 bases not matched to a gene. Written as DNA, the CDR3 is TGTGCCACCAGCCTAGGGACAGGGTCTTCCTACGAGCAGTACTTC. Translated, it gives CATSLGTGSSYEQYF. Complete variable domain (other parts from reference TRBV15 and TRBJ2-7): DAMVIQNPRYQVTQFGKPVTLSCSQTLNHNVMYWYQQKSSQAPKLLFHYYDKDFNNEADTPDNFQSRRPNTSFCFLDIRSPGLGDTAMYLCATSLGTGSSYEQYFGPGTRLTVT.

A word on this clonotype: One end of the junction fails to match germline, which may point to a read error. The chain has TRBV3-1 and TRBJ2-7; 9 bases are shared with TRBD2. CDR3 length: 16 amino acids. Germline V lookup: CDR1 LGHDT, CDR2 YNNKEL (reference sequence). The CDR3 reads CASSQVDSGSSYEQHF. CDR3 DNA: TGTGCCAGCAGCCAAGTTGATAGCGGGAGCTCCTACGAGCAGCACTTC.

This clonotype came up a few times. The rearrangement joins TRBV7-2 to TRBJ2-3; TRBD1 matches at 11 bases. Trimming at V came to 5 bases and at J to 5 bases, leaving 9 bases not matched to a gene. Germline V CDR1 and CDR2: SGHTA, FQGNSA. This CDR3 has 16 residues. Here the CDR3 DNA reads TGTGCCAGCAGCAGAGGACAGGGGGCGACGATAGATACGCAGTATTTT. This translates into CASSRGQGATIDTQYF. Supplemented by reference TRBV7-2 and TRBJ2-3, the full variable domain reads GAGVSQSPSNKVTEKGKDVELRCDPISGHTALYWYRQSLGQGLEFLIYFQGNSAPDKSGLPSDRFSAERTGGSVSTLTIQRTQQEDSAVYLCASSRGQGATIDTQYFGPGTRLTVL.

This clonotype was found many times. This chain joins TRBV12-3 or TRBV12-4 and TRBJ2-5; 8 bases are a match to TRBD2. The J segment lost 3 bases and the V segment lost 4 bases, leaving 10 bases of the junction unmatched. The CDR3 is 16 residues long. The CDR3 reads CASSSSAGAPKETQYF. In DNA form, the CDR3 reads TGTGCCAGCAGTTCCTCAGCGGGAGCCCCCAAAGAGACCCAGTACTTC.

There are a few counts of this clonotype. The V and J genes are TRBV5-1 and TRBJ2-5; no clear D gene. The V gene's germline CDR1 is SGHRS and CDR2 YFSETQ. This CDR3 spans 13 amino acids. V was cut by 0 bases and J by 2 bases, with 5 bases left in between. The CDR3 loop is CASSLATQETQYF. The CDR3 nucleotides read TGCGCCAGCAGCTTGGCAACTCAAGAGACCCAGTACTTC.

There are a few counts of this clonotype. The rearrangement links TRBV20-1 to TRBJ1-1; 8 bases line up with TRBD1. With 5 bases clipped from V and 3 bases from J, the junction kept 8 bases outside the gene matches. Germline V gene data show CDR1 as DFQATT and CDR2 as SNEGSKA (reference sequence). This CDR3 region has 14 residues. This CDR3 reads CSAVTGGWDTEAFF. The CDR3 DNA reads TGCAGTGCTGTTACAGGGGGATGGGACACTGAAGCTTTCTTT.

This clonotype occurred a few times. J is TRBJ2-1 and V is TRBV10-3; unclear D gene. The CDR3 totals 13 residues. Germline V gene lookup returns CDR1 ENHRY and CDR2 SYGVKD. Trimming left V 4 bases short and J 5 bases short, with 9 bases between. CDR3 sequence (DNA): TGTGCCATCAGTGGAAGGGTTGACAATGAGCAGTTCTTC. This gives the protein CAISGRVDNEQFF.

This clonotype has only a few counts. The rearrangement joins TRBV11-2 to TRBJ2-5; no reliable D call. Trimming cost V 1 base and J 7 bases, with 10 bases left between them. The CDR3 covers 13 residues. Germline V gene lookup returns CDR1 SGHAT and CDR2 FQNNGV. CDR3 in amino acids: CASSLGSLRTQYF. The CDR3 nucleotides are TGTGCCAGCAGCTTAGGGTCCTTGAGGACCCAGTACTTC.

The sample holds a few counts of this clonotype. This chain links TRBV12-3 or TRBV12-4 with TRBJ2-1; 14 nucleotides match TRBD2. The ends lost 6 bases at V and 5 bases at J; junction bases unmatched: 9. The CDR3 is 17 amino acids. CDR3 in DNA: TGTGCCAGCAGAGTGGGGACTAGCGGGAGTTGGAACAATGAGCAGTTCTTC. Protein: CASRVGTSGSWNNEQFF.

The table lists this clonotype with a count of one. The chain couples TRBV5-1 to TRBJ2-1; no clear D. Germline V gene data show CDR1 as SGHRS and CDR2 as YFSETQ. V was shortened by 0 bases and J by 5 bases, with 6 bases between the two germline ends. This CDR3 has 13 residues. CDR3 region: CASSLDNHNEQFF. Here the CDR3 DNA reads TGCGCCAGCAGCTTGGATAACCACAATGAGCAGTTCTTC.